This T cell receptor (beta chain) came from a study of regulatory T cells in long-lasting Graves disease. CDR1 is MNHNS, CDR2 SASEGT, per germline. The length of the CDR3 is 16 residues. V gave up 2 bases and J gave up 3 bases, with 11 bases separating them. Arm-PCR of CDR3 regions with iRepertoire HTBI primers generated TCR beta libraries. Each CDR3 protein is one row after TCRdb ran MiXCR on the multiplex PCR reads. The table lists some 500,000 distinct CDR3 sequences, 15% to 20% of them singletons. Indicated time point: newly diagnosed GD, antithyroid drugs for less than 3 months. From PBMCs, RNA was extracted and then used to make the TCR library. These records were also assigned to another study, of T cells in Graves' hyperthyroidism and ophthalmopathy.

V usage is TRBV6-1 and J usage is TRBJ2-6; D gene uncertain. The sequenced sample was peripheral blood mononuclear cells (PBMCs), obtained at new diagnosis, from a patient treated with antithyroid drugs. The receptor comes from a middle-aged woman with Graves disease. The CDR3 protein is CASSENGVVGANVLTF. CDR3 in DNA: TGTGCCAGCAGTGAAAATGGGGTCGTTGGGGCCAACGTCCTGACTTTC.